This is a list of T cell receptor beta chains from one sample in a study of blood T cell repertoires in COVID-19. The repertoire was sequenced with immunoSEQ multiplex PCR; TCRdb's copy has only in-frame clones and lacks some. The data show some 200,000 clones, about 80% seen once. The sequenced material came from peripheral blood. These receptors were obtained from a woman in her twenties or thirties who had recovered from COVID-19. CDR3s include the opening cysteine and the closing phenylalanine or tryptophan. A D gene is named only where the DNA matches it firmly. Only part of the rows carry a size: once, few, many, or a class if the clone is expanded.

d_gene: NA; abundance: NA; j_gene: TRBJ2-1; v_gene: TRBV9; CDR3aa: CASSVEGGAGRSEQFF; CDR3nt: TGTGCCAGCAGCGTGGAGGGTGGGGCAGGGAGGAGTGAGCAGTTCTTC
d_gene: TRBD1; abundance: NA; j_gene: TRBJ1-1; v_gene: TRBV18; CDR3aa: CASSPQGDGTEAFF; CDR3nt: TGTGCCAGCTCACCGCAGGGGGACGGCACTGAAGCTTTCTTT
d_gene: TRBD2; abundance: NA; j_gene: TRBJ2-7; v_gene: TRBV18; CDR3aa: CASSPPSGTDEQYF; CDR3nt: TGTGCCAGCTCACCCCCTAGCGGGACCGACGAGCAGTACTTC
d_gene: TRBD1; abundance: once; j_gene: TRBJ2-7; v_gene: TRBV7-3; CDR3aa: CASSFQGASEQYF; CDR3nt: TGTGCCAGCAGCTTCCAGGGGGCTTCCGAGCAGTACTTC
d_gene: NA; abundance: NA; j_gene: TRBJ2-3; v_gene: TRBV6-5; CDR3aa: CASSLEGGTDTQYF; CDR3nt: TGTGCCAGCAGCCTCGAGGGTGGCACAGATACGCAGTATTTT
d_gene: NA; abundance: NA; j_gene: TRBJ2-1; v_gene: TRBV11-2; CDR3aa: CVLGLGSSYNEQFF; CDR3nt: TGTGTATTGGGTCTGGGCAGCTCCTACAATGAGCAGTTCTTC
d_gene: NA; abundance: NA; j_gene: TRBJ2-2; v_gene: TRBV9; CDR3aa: CASSVTGGLNTGELFF; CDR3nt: TGTGCCAGCAGCGTCACGGGGGGCCTGAACACCGGGGAGCTGTTTTTT
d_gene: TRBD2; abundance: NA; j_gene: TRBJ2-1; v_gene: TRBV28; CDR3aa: CASSSPPAGDIEQFF; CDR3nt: TGTGCCAGCAGTTCCCCTCCGGCGGGAGATATTGAGCAGTTCTTC
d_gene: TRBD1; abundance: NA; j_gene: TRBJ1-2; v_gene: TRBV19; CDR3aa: CASSRGRSPSGYTF; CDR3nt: TGTGCCAGTAGCAGGGGGCGCAGTCCGTCGGGCTACACCTTC
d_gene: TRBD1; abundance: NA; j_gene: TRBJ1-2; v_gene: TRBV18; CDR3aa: CASSPPTGNYGYTF; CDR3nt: TGTGCCAGCTCACCACCGACAGGGAACTATGGCTACACCTTC
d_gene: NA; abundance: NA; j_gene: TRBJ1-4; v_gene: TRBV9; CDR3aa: CASSVRGYSTNEKLFF; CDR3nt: TGTGCCAGCAGCGTAAGGGGGTACTCAACTAATGAAAAACTGTTTTTT
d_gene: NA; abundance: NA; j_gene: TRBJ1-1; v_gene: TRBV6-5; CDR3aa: CASSYSGGTEAFF; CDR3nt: TGTGCCAGCAGTTACTCAGGGGGCACTGAAGCTTTCTTT
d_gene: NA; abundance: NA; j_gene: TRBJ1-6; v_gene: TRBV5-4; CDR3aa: CASSLGTDQPLHF; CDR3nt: TGTGCCAGCAGCTTGGGGACAGACCAGCCCCTCCACTTT
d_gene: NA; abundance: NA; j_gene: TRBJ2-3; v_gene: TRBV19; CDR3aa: CASSIKAATDTQYF; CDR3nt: TGTGCCAGTAGTATAAAGGCGGCCACAGATACGCAGTATTTT
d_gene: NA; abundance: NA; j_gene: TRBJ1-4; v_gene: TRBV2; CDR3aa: CASISDSNEKLFF; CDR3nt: TGTGCCAGCATTTCGGACAGCAATGAAAAACTGTTTTTT
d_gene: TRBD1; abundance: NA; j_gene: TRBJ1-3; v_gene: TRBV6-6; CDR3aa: CASLAPGGSGNTIYF; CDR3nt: TGTGCCAGCCTCGCCCCAGGGGGCTCTGGAAACACCATATATTTT
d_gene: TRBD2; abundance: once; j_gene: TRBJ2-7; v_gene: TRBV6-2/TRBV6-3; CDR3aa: CASSDISGRLSEQYF; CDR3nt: TGTGCCAGCAGCGACATTAGCGGGAGGTTAAGCGAGCAGTACTTC
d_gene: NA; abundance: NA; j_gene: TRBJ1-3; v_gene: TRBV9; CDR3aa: CASSVEGVSGNTIYF; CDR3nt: TGTGCCAGCAGCGTAGAGGGGGTCTCTGGAAACACCATATATTTT
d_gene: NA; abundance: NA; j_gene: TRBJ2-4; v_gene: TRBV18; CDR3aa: CASSPPGGTKNIQYF; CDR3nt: TGTGCCAGCTCACCACCCGGAGGGACCAAAAACATTCAGTACTTC
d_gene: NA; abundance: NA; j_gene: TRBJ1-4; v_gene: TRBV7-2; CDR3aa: CASSLDRYEKLFF; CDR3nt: TGTGCCAGCAGCTTAGACAGATACGAAAAACTGTTTTTT
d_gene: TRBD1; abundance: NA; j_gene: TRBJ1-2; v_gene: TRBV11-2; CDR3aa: CASSLDAGGFYGYTF; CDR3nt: TGTGCCAGCAGCTTAGACGCAGGGGGGTTCTATGGCTACACCTTC
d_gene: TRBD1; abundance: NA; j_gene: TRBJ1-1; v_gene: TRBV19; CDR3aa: CASSPPTGVSTEAFF; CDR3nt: TGTGCCAGTAGTCCACCGACAGGGGTTAGCACTGAAGCTTTCTTT
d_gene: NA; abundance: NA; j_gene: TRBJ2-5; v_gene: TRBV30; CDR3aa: CAWSVVGGAGGSTQYF; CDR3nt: TGTGCCTGGAGTGTGGTAGGAGGTGCAGGGGGGAGCACCCAGTACTTC
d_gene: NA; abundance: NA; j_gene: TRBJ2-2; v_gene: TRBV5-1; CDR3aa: CASSFPISVRTGELFF; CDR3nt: TGCGCCAGCAGCTTCCCCATCTCGGTCCGCACCGGGGAGCTGTTTTTT
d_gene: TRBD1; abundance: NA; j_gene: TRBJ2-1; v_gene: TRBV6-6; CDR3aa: CASSRPYGTGSIDEQFF; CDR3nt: TGTGCCAGCAGTCGGCCTTACGGGACAGGGAGTATAGATGAGCAGTTCTTC
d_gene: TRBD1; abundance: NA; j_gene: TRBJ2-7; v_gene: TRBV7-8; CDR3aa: CASSTRQGASYEQYF; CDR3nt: TGTGCCAGCAGCACTCGACAGGGGGCTTCCTACGAGCAGTACTTC
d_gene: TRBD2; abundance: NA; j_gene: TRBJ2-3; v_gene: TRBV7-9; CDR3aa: CASSKTSGRTDTQYF; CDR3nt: TGTGCCAGCAGCAAAACTAGCGGGAGAACAGATACGCAGTATTTT
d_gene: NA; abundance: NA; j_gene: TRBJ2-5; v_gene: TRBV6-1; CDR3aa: CASSEGPRETQYF; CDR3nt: TGTGCCAGCAGTGAAGGACCTAGGGAGACCCAGTACTTC